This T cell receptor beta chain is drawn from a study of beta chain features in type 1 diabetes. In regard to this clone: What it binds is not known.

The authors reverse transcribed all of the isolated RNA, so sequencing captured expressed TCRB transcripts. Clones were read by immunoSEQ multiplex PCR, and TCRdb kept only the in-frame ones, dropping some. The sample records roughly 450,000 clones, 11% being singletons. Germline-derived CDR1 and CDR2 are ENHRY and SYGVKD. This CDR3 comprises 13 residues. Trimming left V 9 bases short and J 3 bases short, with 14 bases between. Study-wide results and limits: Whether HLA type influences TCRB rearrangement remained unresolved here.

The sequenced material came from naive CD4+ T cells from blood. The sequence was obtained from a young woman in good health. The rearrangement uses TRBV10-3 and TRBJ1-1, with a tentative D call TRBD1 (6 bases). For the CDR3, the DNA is TGTGCCATGAAGAGGACAGAGGACACTGAAGCTTTCTTT. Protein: CAMKRTEDTEAFF.